The subject of this entry is one TCR beta chain. CDR1 LGHNA and CDR2 YSLEER come from the germline V gene. The CDR3 length is 15 residues. V dropped 4 bases and J dropped 9; count of bases not matched to a gene: 11. The data stem from a study of blood T cell repertoires in COVID-19. Sequencing was performed with immunoSEQ multiplex PCR; in TCRdb, only in-frame clones are kept and a portion is missing. The sample holds 200,000 to 250,000 clones, roughly 87% seen once. V usage is TRBV4-3 and J usage is TRBJ2-1, with 8 bases that match TRBD2. This clonotype originated in a young man who had recovered from COVID-19. Sequenced material: PBMCs or T cells enriched from blood (not recorded which). CDR3 residues: CASSPTGGLLFEQFF. The DNA of the CDR3 is TGCGCCAGCAGCCCAACGGGGGGGCTCCTTTTTGAGCAGTTCTTC.